The T cell receptor (beta chain) described here comes from a study of B cell selection in AIRE deficiency. Study outcomes and limitations: Only TCRbeta was sequenced; approximately 37% of shared healthy Treg sequences appeared in Tconv. About 30.6% of healthy-donor shared Treg TCRbeta sequences appeared in patient Tconv cells. Shorter CDR3s marked shared Treg sequences, biased toward few non-templated insertions.

The sorted conventional CD4 T cells were gated as CD4+CD127+. Germline assignment: CDR1 MNHEY and CDR2 SVGAGI. The V gene lost 7 bases and the J gene lost 3 bases, with 13 bases spanning the gap. The CDR3 is made up of 13 amino acids. Turning to this clone: No antigen is known for it.

The data were produced by immunoSEQ multiplex PCR, yet TCRdb's version contains in-frame clones alone and is incomplete. The table lists tens of thousands of clones, 95% to 98% of them singletons, with roughly 0.2% in the top ten. The TCR comes from a human donor in good health. The material sequenced was CD4+CD127+ conventional T cells sorted from PBMCs. The chain uses TRBV6-5 and TRBJ2-7; the D is unclear. The CDR3 nucleotides are TGTGCCAGCAAACCAACTCTACTCTACGAGCAGTACTTC. This encodes CASKPTLLYEQYF.